The source of this T cell receptor beta chain is a study of blood T cell repertoires in COVID-19. On the study more broadly: Some COVID-19 samples were acute and others convalescent; all came from the United States, Italy and Spain. PBMCs, B-cell-depleted T cells, or T cells were the source of the cDNA or gDNA that made up the material.

In the authors' methods: Estimation of nucleated cell counts relied on the amplification of reference gene primers. The data were produced by immunoSEQ multiplex PCR, yet TCRdb's version contains in-frame clones alone and is incomplete. The V and J calls and the clone size are those of that table, but D and trimming were determined from the DNA. The sample comprises 270,000 or so clones, around 85% of which are singletons, and roughly 1.5% rests with the top ten. Seattle-derived patients entered the study during active infection and were followed longitudinally. The TCR originated in a human donor with COVID-19, enrolled during active disease. The donor label of this sample is uncertain. Sequencing used peripheral blood.

CDR3 sequence: CASSQGYGVEGYTF. In DNA form, the CDR3 reads TGCGCCAGCAGCCAAGGTTACGGAGTTGAAGGCTACACCTTC. The chain has TRBV4-1 and TRBJ1-2; D ambiguous. Germline V gives CDR1 MGHRA, CDR2 YSYEKL. V lost 1 base and J 8 bases, leaving 14 bases between the germline ends. The CDR3 has 14 residues.